This record looks at one T cell receptor beta chain sequence and its context. Authors' processing steps: Quantification of nucleated cells was approximated via reference gene primer amplification. TCRdb's table, derived via immunoSEQ multiplex PCR, lists solely in-frame clones and lacks some. Clone size and the V and J calls come from that table; the DNA yielded D and trimming. The repertoire holds 29,000 or so clones, with more than 75% as singletons. This CDR3 spans 16 amino acids. Per the germline V gene, CDR1 is SGHDN and CDR2 is FVKESK. The germline V and J ends were trimmed by 2 bases and 2 bases, with 12 bases remaining between them. The data originate from a study of blood T cell repertoires in COVID-19. Looking at the study overall: Sources were T cells, B-cell-depleted T cells, or PBMCs; the material itself was cDNA or gDNA.

Sequencing was performed on peripheral blood. The TCR originated in a woman in her seventies with acute or convalescent COVID-19. The chain has TRBV14 and TRBJ1-4; D perhaps matches TRBD1 (6 bases). CDR3 sequence reads: CASSQMGGGTNEKLFF. CDR3 nucleotide sequence: TGTGCCAGCAGCCAAATGGGGGGGGGCACTAATGAAAAACTGTTTTTT.